This T cell receptor beta chain was recorded in a study of Graves' ophthalmopathy and Graves' hyperthyroidism. Germline V gene lookup returns CDR1 DFQATT and CDR2 SNEGSKA (reference sequence). The CDR3 loop spans 15 amino acids. Trimming removed 5 bases from V and 1 base from J; junction bases left unmatched: 7. The study's findings and limits: Ophthalmopathy and stable hyperthyroidism were discriminated by a 13-signature model, with roughly 88% sensitivity and approximately 78% specificity.

In this sample, this clonotype turned up many times. Its antigen is unidentified. RNA transcripts provided the template for amplifying TCR beta CDR3 regions. Second-round multiplex PCR came after a first-round RT-PCR that employed HTBI primers. One entry per CDR3 protein results from TCRdb running MiXCR on the multiplex PCR reads. The table includes around 520,000 distinct CDR3 sequences, roughly 39% detected once. The sequence was obtained from an adult man with Graves' hyperthyroidism. The sample consisted of peripheral blood or thyroid tissue (not recorded which). The rearrangement links TRBV20-1 to TRBJ2-2, with 7 bases aligning to TRBD1. The CDR3 DNA follows: TGCAGTGCTTCAGACAGGGTGAAGAACACCGGGGAGCTGTTTTTT. This encodes CSASDRVKNTGELFF.